Given below is one T cell receptor beta chain in context. The data were taken from a study of blood T cell repertoires in COVID-19. Overall study context: Samples representing acute and convalescent COVID-19 were sourced from the United States, Italy and Spain. Sources were T cells, B-cell-depleted T cells, or PBMCs; the material itself was cDNA or gDNA.

CDR1 is KGHDR, CDR2 SFDVKD, per germline. The CDR3 consists of 15 residues. The V segment lost 4 bases and the J segment 2 bases; nucleotides outside the gene matches: 4. Study processing details: Estimated nucleated cell counts came from reference gene primer amplification. Clones were sequenced by immunoSEQ multiplex PCR, and TCRdb holds only the in-frame ones, with some missing. Clone size and the V and J calls come from that table; the DNA yielded D and trimming. The sample lists 45,000 or so clones, 82% occurring once. The V call is TRBV24-1, the J call TRBJ2-5; 9 bases agree with TRBD1. The origin of this receptor is a woman aged 70-85 years with acute or convalescent COVID-19. The sequenced sample consisted of peripheral blood. This chain's CDR3 is CATSDRDRVQETQYF. CDR3 DNA: TGTGCCACCAGTGACCGGGACAGGGTTCAAGAGACCCAGTACTTC.